This T cell receptor beta chain is drawn from a study of control samples from healthy donors and cancer patients. The assay was immunoSEQ multiplex PCR, and TCRdb's table has in-frame clones only and misses some. The table includes a few hundred thousand clones, about 93% detected once. In germline, CDR1 is SEHNR, CDR2 FQNEAQ (reference sequence). This CDR3 is 15 amino acids long. After removal of 5 bases from V and 3 bases from J, the junction contained 8 bases not matched to a gene. The V and J genes are TRBV7-9 and TRBJ2-7; 9 bases line up with TRBD2. The sequenced material came from PBMCs. The TCR originated in a man in his forties or fifties with head and neck cancer. In DNA, the CDR3 is TGTGCCAGCAGCCCCGCGGTAGCGGGGGTCTACGAGCAGTACTTC. It specifies CASSPAVAGVYEQYF.